This T cell receptor (beta chain) was documented in a study of T-cell reconstitution after alpha-beta-depleted transplantation in children. Unique molecular identifiers tagged the TCRbeta library. Via MiXCR, TCRdb re-called the PCR reads, giving one row per CDR3 protein. This sample has approximately 650,000 distinct CDR3 sequences, with about an eighth found just once. Findings and limits, study-wide: There were reportedly several hundred expanded graft clones from which alpha-beta T cells came about two months after transplant.

This clonotype has ten or more counts. What it binds is unknown. V lost 0 bases to trimming and J lost 0 bases, with 11 bases between them. The V gene's germline CDR1 is SGHDT and CDR2 YYEEEE. The CDR3 sequence is 16 residues long. The receptor was derived from a girl between 2 and 10 years old with congenital amegakaryocytic thrombocytopenia, due to receive a stem cell transplant. The input for sequencing was PBMCs, taken before TCRalphabeta/CD19-depleted stem cell transplant. The rearrangement links TRBV5-6 to TRBJ2-3; possibly TRBD2 for D (5 bases). CDR3 protein: CASSLVRGLSTDTQYF. CDR3 nucleotides: TGTGCCAGCAGCTTGGTTCGCGGACTTAGCACAGATACGCAGTATTTT.